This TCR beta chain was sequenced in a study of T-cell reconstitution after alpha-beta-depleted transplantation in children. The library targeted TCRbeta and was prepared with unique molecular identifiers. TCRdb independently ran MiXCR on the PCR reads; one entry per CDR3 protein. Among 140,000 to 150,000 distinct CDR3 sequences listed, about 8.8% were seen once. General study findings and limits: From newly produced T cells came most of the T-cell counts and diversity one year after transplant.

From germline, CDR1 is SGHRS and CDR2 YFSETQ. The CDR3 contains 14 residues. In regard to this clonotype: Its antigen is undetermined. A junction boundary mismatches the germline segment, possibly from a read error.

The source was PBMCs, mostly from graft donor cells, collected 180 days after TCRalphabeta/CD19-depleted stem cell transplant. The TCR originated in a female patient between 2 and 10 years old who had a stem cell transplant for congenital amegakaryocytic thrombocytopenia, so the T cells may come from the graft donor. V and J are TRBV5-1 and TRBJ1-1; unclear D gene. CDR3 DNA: TGCTCCAGCAGCTTGGCCGCTCGGAGGACTGAAGCTTTCTTT. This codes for CSSSLAARRTEAFF.